Here is one T cell receptor beta chain with its context. Its matching antigen is unknown. These data come from a study of T-cell reconstitution after alpha-beta-depleted transplantation in children. Study-wide results and caveats: Some patients owed their high day-60 TCRbeta diversity to surviving recipient T cells and thymic progenitors.

As it was prepared, the TCRbeta library received unique molecular identifiers. TCRdb processed the PCR reads anew with MiXCR; each CDR3 protein has one entry. The sample carries around 580,000 distinct CDR3 sequences, about a quarter recorded once. The CDR3 covers 15 residues. Trimming cost V 5 bases and J 7 bases, with 19 bases left between them. This chain joins TRBV12-3 or TRBV12-4 and TRBJ2-3, with D perhaps matching TRBD1 (6 bases). Sequenced here: PBMCs, sampled before TCRalphabeta/CD19-depleted stem cell transplant. This receptor was taken from a boy under two years old with Wiskott-Aldrich syndrome, due to receive a stem cell transplant. DNA for the CDR3: TGTGCCAGCAGTCCGATGGACAGTCCCCCTTATACGCAGTATTTT. The encoded protein is CASSPMDSPPYTQYF.